The clone carrying this TCR beta chain was counted only a few times. TCRdb reprocessed the 5' RACE reads with MiXCR, giving one entry per CDR3 protein. The sample carries some 64,000 distinct CDR3 sequences, roughly 9.9% recorded once. The data originate from a study of T-cell memory formation after mild COVID-19. The germline V and J ends were trimmed by 1 base and 8 bases, with 12 bases remaining between them. The CDR3 runs 13 residues. The germline CDR1 and CDR2 sequences are SGHRS and YFSETQ. The sample consisted of PBMCs or a T cell subset sorted from them (not recorded which). This TCR was recovered from a man in his late teens or twenties who had mild COVID-19 (a few samples of this study predate the infection). Cell type and time point are not known. The chain carries TRBV5-1 and TRBJ1-2; D uncertain. CDR3 sequence (DNA): TGCGCCAGCAGCTTGAAAGTTGGTTTGGGCTACACCTTC. It encodes CASSLKVGLGYTF.